This passage covers 17 T cell receptor beta chains from one sample sequenced in a study of blood T cell repertoires in COVID-19. The assay was immunoSEQ multiplex PCR, and TCRdb's table has in-frame clones only and misses some. The profile shows just over 350,000 clones, 86% of them singletons. What was sequenced was peripheral blood. These receptors were taken from a woman aged 55-70 years with COVID-19, enrolled during active disease.

The chain has TRBV6-2 or TRBV6-3 and TRBJ2-7, with 8 bases that match TRBD1. Trimming cost V 4 bases and J 0 bases; bases outside gene matches: 11. The CDR3 totals 17 residues. Germline V gene data show CDR1 as MNHEY and CDR2 as SVGEGT. CDR3 sequence: CASSFKLTGVPSYEQYF. CDR3 nucleotide sequence: TGTGCCAGCAGTTTTAAACTGACAGGGGTCCCCTCCTACGAGCAGTACTTC.

The chain employs TRBV5-1 and TRBJ2-1; TRBD2 agrees at 9 bases. Trimming took 3 bases from V and 9 from J; bases not matched to a gene: 7. The CDR3 has 14 residues. CDR1 and CDR2 from the germline V gene are SGHRS and YFSETQ. This CDR3 reads CASSSTRGGGEQFF. The CDR3 nucleotides read TGCGCCAGCAGCTCCACTCGCGGGGGGGGTGAGCAGTTCTTC.

V usage is TRBV10-2 and J usage is TRBJ1-1; D is unresolved. Deletions cut 6 bases from V and 4 bases from J, with 9 bases between. The V gene's germline CDR1 is WSHSY and CDR2 SAAADI. The CDR3 has 12 amino acids. CDR3 DNA sequence: TGCGCCAGCAGGCTGACATTCACTGAAGCTTTCTTT. It translates to CASRLTFTEAFF.

The CDR3 loop reads CASSHSLGGVSNQPQHF. The CDR3 DNA reads TGTGCCAGCAGCCACTCACTAGGGGGAGTTAGCAATCAGCCCCAGCATTTT. The V and J genes are TRBV4-2 and TRBJ1-5; tentative D call: TRBD1 (6 bases). This CDR3 comprises 17 residues. The V gene lost 3 bases and the J gene lost 0 bases, with 15 bases spanning the gap. Germline CDR1 LGHNA, CDR2 YNFKEQ.

This clone was observed a single time. Other nucleotide sequences from this sample produce the same CDR3. V is TRBV5-1 and J is TRBJ1-6; the D is unclear. This CDR3 is built from 13 residues. Per germline, CDR1 SGHRS and CDR2 YFSETQ. The V end lost 1 base, the J end lost 8 bases, and 7 bases lay between the germline ends. CDR3 protein: CASSLKLDSPLHF. The CDR3 DNA follows: TGCGCCAGCAGCTTGAAGCTGGATTCACCCCTCCACTTT.

This chain uses TRBV18 with TRBJ1-1; 8 bases are a match to TRBD1. Unmatched junction bases numbered 4, after V lost 6 bases and J lost 1 base. This CDR3 is 14 amino acids long. The germline V gene encodes CDR1 KGHSH and CDR2 LQKENI. The CDR3 loop is CASSQQGENTEAFF. CDR3 nucleotides: TGTGCCAGCTCGCAACAGGGGGAGAACACTGAAGCTTTCTTT. The entire variable domain, with the rest obtained from reference TRBV18 and TRBJ1-1, is as follows: NAGVMQNPRHLVRRRGQEARLRCSPMKGHSHVYWYRQLPEEGLKFMVYLQKENIIDESGMPKERFSAEFPKEGPSILRIQQVVRGDSAAYFCASSQQGENTEAFFGQGTRLTVV.

The chain uses TRBV5-4 and TRBJ2-1; TRBD2 aligns across 9 bases. Trimming took 0 bases from V and 4 from J; bases not matched to a gene: 5. The germline V gene encodes CDR1 SGHNT and CDR2 YYREEE (reference sequence). This CDR3 is 16 amino acids long. DNA for the CDR3: TGTGCCAGCAGCTTGGTGTTAGCGGGGGCGTACAATGAGCAGTTCTTC. This gives the protein CASSLVLAGAYNEQFF.

Comment on this clone: The junction shows a germline mismatch at one end, possibly a read error. This rearrangement joins TRBV3-1 (or the pseudogene TRBV3-2) to TRBJ2-7, with TRBD2 as a possible D gene (5 bases). From germline, CDR1 is LGHDT and CDR2 YNNKEL (reference sequence). This CDR3 comprises 14 residues. The CDR3 region is CASSQGTSSHEQYF. Here the CDR3 DNA reads TGTGCCAGCAGCCAAGGGACTTCCTCCCACGAGCAGTACTTC.

CDR3 in amino acids: CASELPPGTGELFF. The CDR3 bases are TGTGCCAGCGAGCTCCCTCCGGGCACCGGGGAGCTGTTTTTT. This chain joins TRBV5-5 and TRBJ2-2, with unresolved D. Germline V lookup: CDR1 SGHKS, CDR2 YYEKEE (reference sequence). The V end was cut by 7 bases, the J end by 4 bases, with 14 bases between. The CDR3 has 14 amino acids.

The chain carries TRBV5-4 and TRBJ1-5; D might be TRBD1 (6 bases). Germline values: CDR1 SGHNT, CDR2 YYREEE (reference sequence). V was clipped by 0 bases and J by 6 bases, with 16 bases between them. This CDR3 region has 16 residues. CDR3 sequence reads: CASSLGGGQGGQPQHF. DNA for the CDR3: TGTGCCAGCAGCTTGGGCGGGGGCCAGGGAGGTCAGCCCCAGCATTTT.

The genes are TRBV3-1 (or the pseudogene TRBV3-2) and TRBJ2-4; TRBD1 aligns across 10 bases. Germline V gives CDR1 LGHDT, CDR2 YNNKEL (reference sequence). J lost 0 bases, V lost 4 bases, and 6 bases had no gene match. The CDR3 consists of 17 residues. The CDR3 bases are TGTGCCAGCAGCCGCCTCGGACAGGGGGTAGCCAAAAACATTCAGTACTTC. This translates into CASSRLGQGVAKNIQYF.

The J gene is TRBJ1-1, the V gene TRBV6-5; D possibly corresponds to TRBD1 (6 bases). V lost 4 bases and J lost 1, with 10 bases in between. This CDR3 is 14 amino acids long. CDR1 is MNHEY and CDR2 is SVGAGI in the germline V gene. CDR3: CASSLGGENTEAFF. The CDR3 DNA reads as TGTGCCAGCAGTTTAGGGGGGGAGAACACTGAAGCTTTCTTT.

There are a few counts of this clone. The chain has TRBV15 and TRBJ1-1; D gene unclear. This CDR3 has 15 amino acids. V lost 0 bases, J lost 5 bases, and 13 bases lay in between. Germline V gives CDR1 LNHNV, CDR2 YYDKDF (reference sequence). The DNA of the CDR3 is TGTGCCACCAGCAGAGAAACGTATTCGGGGACTGAAGCTTTCTTT. Amino acids: CATSRETYSGTEAFF.

The rearrangement joins TRBV5-5 to TRBJ1-2; 8 nucleotides agree with TRBD1. Germline V CDR1 and CDR2: SGHKS, YYEKEE (reference sequence). The CDR3 length is 14 residues. The ends lost 4 bases at V and 0 bases at J; junction bases unmatched: 2. The CDR3 spells CASSPGQANYGYTF. The CDR3 DNA reads TGTGCCAGCAGCCCGGGACAGGCTAACTATGGCTACACCTTC.

As DNA, the CDR3 is TGTGCCAGTACCGGGACAGGGAGTGAGACCGGGGAGCTGTTTTTT. Its protein is CASTGTGSETGELFF. The chain employs TRBV9 and TRBJ2-2; 9 bases are a match to TRBD1. Trimming removed 8 bases from V and 5 bases from J; junction bases left unmatched: 10. The CDR3 is 15 amino acids. Germline V gene data show CDR1 as SGDLS and CDR2 as YYNGEE.

The count of this clone is one. This chain uses TRBV19 with TRBJ1-6; 7 bases agree with TRBD1. The trim removed 9 bases at V and 10 bases at J, leaving 15 bases unmatched. Germline CDR1 and CDR2: LNHDA and SQIVND (reference sequence). The CDR3 contains 15 residues. DNA of the CDR3: TGTGCCAGCAGAACCCGAGGGGGCATTGGGTCACCCCTCCACTTT. Translated: CASRTRGGIGSPLHF.

The V call is TRBV16, the J call TRBJ2-3, with 11 positions matching TRBD2. With 4 bases clipped from V and 5 bases from J, the junction kept 11 bases outside the gene matches. The CDR3 is 17 amino acids. The V gene's germline CDR1 is KGHSY and CDR2 FQNENV. CDR3 loop: CASSPYPGTSGLDTQYF. CDR3 in DNA: TGTGCCAGCAGCCCCTACCCCGGGACTAGCGGACTAGATACGCAGTATTTT.